These 6 T cell receptor beta chains were all obtained from the same sample, sequenced in a study of blood T cell repertoires in COVID-19. Measured with immunoSEQ multiplex PCR; TCRdb has only the in-frame clones, and not every one. The profile shows some 67,000 clones, 75% to 80% of them singletons. Specimen: peripheral blood. The origin of the receptors is a woman aged 55-69 years with acute or convalescent COVID-19.

The chain has TRBV4-3 and TRBJ2-1; 15 positions agree with TRBD2. Per germline, CDR1 LGHNA and CDR2 YSLEER. This CDR3 has 19 amino acids. V shed 2 bases, J shed 7 bases, and the junction held 12 bases outside the gene matches. CDR3: CASSQKALGLAGGENEQFF. CDR3 DNA sequence: TGCGCCAGCAGCCAAAAAGCGTTGGGACTAGCGGGGGGAGAAAATGAGCAGTTCTTC.

In its sample, this clone was seen once. DNA for the CDR3: TGTGCCAGCAGCTTAACTTCGGGGAAAATCGCTGAAGCTTTCTTT. Translating gives CASSLTSGKIAEAFF. The chain joins TRBV7-3 to TRBJ1-1, with D hard to call. This CDR3 is 15 amino acids long. Germline V gene data show CDR1 as SGHTA and CDR2 as FQGTGA. The ends were cut back, 0 bases at V and 6 bases at J, with 14 bases in the middle.

This sequence joins TRBV9 and TRBJ2-7; TRBD1 matches 7 bases. The CDR3 sequence is 15 residues long. In germline, CDR1 is SGDLS, CDR2 YYNGEE. The trim removed 3 bases at V and 1 base at J, leaving 7 bases unmatched. This chain's CDR3 is CASSASGTASYEQYF. CDR3 sequence (DNA): TGTGCCAGCAGCGCTTCCGGGACAGCTTCCTACGAGCAGTACTTC. Complete variable domain (other parts from reference TRBV9 and TRBJ2-7): DSGVTQTPKHLITATGQRVTLRCSPRSGDLSVYWYQQSLDQGLQFLIQYYNGEERAKGNILERFSAQQFPDLHSELNLSSLELGDSALYFCASSASGTASYEQYFGPGTRLTVT.

V and J are TRBV18 and TRBJ2-7; TRBD1 matches 8 bases. The germline V gene encodes CDR1 KGHSH and CDR2 LQKENI. V gave up 3 bases and J gave up 4 bases; unmatched junction bases: 8. The CDR3 is 15 amino acids. CDR3 bases: TGTGCCAGCTCACCCTCCCGGACAGGGAATTACGAGCAGTACTTC. Its translation is CASSPSRTGNYEQYF.

In DNA, the CDR3 is TGTGCCAGCAGCTCGGACAGGGGTCGTGGAAACACCATATATTTT. Protein sequence: CASSSDRGRGNTIYF. The V call is TRBV7-9, the J call TRBJ1-3; 9 positions match TRBD1. Trimming at V came to 4 bases and at J to 3 bases, leaving 4 bases not matched to a gene. The CDR3 loop spans 15 amino acids. Per the germline V gene, CDR1 is SEHNR and CDR2 is FQNEAQ (reference sequence).

The V gene is TRBV3-1 (or the pseudogene TRBV3-2), the J gene TRBJ1-1, with a possible D match to TRBD1 (5 bases). This CDR3 has 13 residues. Germline CDR1 is LGHDT and CDR2 is YNNKEL (reference sequence). The V end was cut by 3 bases, the J end by 5 bases, with 10 bases between. The CDR3 spells CASSQVRATEAFF. The CDR3 DNA reads TGTGCCAGCAGCCAGGTCAGGGCAACTGAAGCTTTCTTT.